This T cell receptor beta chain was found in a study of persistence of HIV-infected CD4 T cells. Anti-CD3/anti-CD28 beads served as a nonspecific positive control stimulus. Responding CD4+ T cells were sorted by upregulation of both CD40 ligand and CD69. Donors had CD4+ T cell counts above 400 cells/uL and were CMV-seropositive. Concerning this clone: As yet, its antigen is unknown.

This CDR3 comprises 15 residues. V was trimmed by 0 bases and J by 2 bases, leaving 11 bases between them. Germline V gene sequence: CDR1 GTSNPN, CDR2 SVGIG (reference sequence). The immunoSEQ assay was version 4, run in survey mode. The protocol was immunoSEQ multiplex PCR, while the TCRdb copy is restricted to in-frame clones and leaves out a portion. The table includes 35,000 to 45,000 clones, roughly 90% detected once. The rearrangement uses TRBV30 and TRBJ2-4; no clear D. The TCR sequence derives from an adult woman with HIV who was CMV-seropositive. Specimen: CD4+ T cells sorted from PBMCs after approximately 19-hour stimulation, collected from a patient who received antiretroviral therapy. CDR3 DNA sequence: TGTGCCTGGAGTGTAATAGGGTTGACCAAAAACATTCAGTACTTC. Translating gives CAWSVIGLTKNIQYF.